This T cell receptor beta chain comes out of a study of human T cells and chemical hapten exposure. Overall study context: The patient population, which was mostly female, had alopecia areata, totalis or universalis.

Time point denoted: pre-sensitization, week 0. As for treatment: therapeutic diphenylcyclopropenone sensitization with weekly scalp DPC. Donation of samples came from alopecia patients who were 18 to 70 years old and suitable for DPC. V was cut by 5 bases and J by 8 bases, with 17 bases left in between. CDR1 and CDR2 (germline): SNHLY, FYNNEI. The CDR3 contains 14 residues. In TCRdb, the RACE reads were re-called with MiXCR into one record per CDR3 protein. The data show 35,000 to 40,000 distinct CDR3 sequences, roughly a tenth seen once. The chain joins TRBV2 to TRBJ2-3; possibly TRBD1 or TRBD2 for D (6 bases each). The source was whole blood, collected in connection with sensitization to the hapten diphenylcyclopropenone (DPC). The sequence derives from a man aged 25-45 years with alopecia areata. Some clones in this sample may be carry-over from other donors' samples. This CDR3 is CASSKVPGAATQYF. The CDR3 DNA is TGTGCCAGCAGTAAGGTTCCGGGGGCGGCTACGCAGTATTTT.